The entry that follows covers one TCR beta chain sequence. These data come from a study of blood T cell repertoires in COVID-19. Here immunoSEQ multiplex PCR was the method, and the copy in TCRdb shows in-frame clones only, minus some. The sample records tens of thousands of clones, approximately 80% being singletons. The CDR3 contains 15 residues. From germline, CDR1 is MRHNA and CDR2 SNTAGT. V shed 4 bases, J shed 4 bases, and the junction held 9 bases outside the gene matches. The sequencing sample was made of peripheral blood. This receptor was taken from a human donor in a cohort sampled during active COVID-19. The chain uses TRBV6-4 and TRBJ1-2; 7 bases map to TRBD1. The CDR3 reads CASSVQGERGYGYTF. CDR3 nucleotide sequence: TGTGCCAGCAGTGTCCAGGGGGAGAGGGGCTATGGCTACACCTTC.